These 30 T cell receptor beta chains came from one sample sequenced in a study of T cells in lung cancer brain metastases. Method: immunoSEQ multiplex PCR; TCRdb's copy keeps in-frame clones and lacks some. This table has about 6,000 clones, approximately 88% appearing once. The sequencing input was tumor tissue from a brain metastasis. These receptor sequences come from a man aged 45-65 years with non-small cell lung cancer that had spread to the brain.

The CDR3 sequence: CASRSPSGGAGDTQYF. The CDR3 nucleotides read TGTGCCAGCAGGTCCCCTAGCGGGGGGGCCGGAGATACGCAGTATTTT. The gene calls are TRBV6-6 and TRBJ2-3, with TRBD2 matching 12 bases. The CDR3 is 16 amino acids. Unmatched junction bases numbered 9, after V lost 6 bases and J lost 5 bases. Germline CDR1 is MNHNY and CDR2 is SVGAGI (reference sequence).

The genes are TRBV7-9 and TRBJ2-1, with TRBD2 identical over 15 bases. This CDR3 has 15 amino acids. The V segment lost 5 bases and the J segment 7 bases; nucleotides outside the gene matches: 3. The germline CDR1 and CDR2 sequences are SEHNR and FQNEAQ (reference sequence). CDR3 bases: TGTGCCAGCAGCCGAGGGACTAGCGGGGGGAATGAGCAGTTCTTC. Its protein product is CASSRGTSGGNEQFF.

The rearrangement uses TRBV30 and TRBJ2-3; 9 nucleotides align to TRBD1. Trimming at V came to 2 bases and at J to 4 bases, leaving 13 bases not matched to a gene. This CDR3 spans 17 amino acids. The germline CDR1 and CDR2 sequences are GTSNPN and SVGIG (reference sequence). CDR3: CAWSLGQGSLWADTQYF. CDR3 DNA: TGTGCCTGGAGTCTGGGACAGGGAAGTTTGTGGGCAGATACGCAGTATTTT.

This clone was counted once. This chain joins TRBV6-1 and TRBJ1-2, with D uncertain. V was trimmed by 4 bases and J by 3 bases, leaving 15 bases between them. This CDR3 is 15 amino acids long. Germline-derived CDR1 and CDR2 are MNHNS and SASEGT. The CDR3 DNA reads as TGTGCCAGCAGTGCGGCGTCAGCCGCAGACTATGGCTACACCTTC. This sequence encodes CASSAASAADYGYTF.

This chain joins TRBV6-1 and TRBJ1-5; possibly TRBD1 for D (5 bases). This CDR3 has 14 amino acids. Trimming removed 3 bases at V and 4 bases at J, with 10 bases between. CDR1 MNHNS and CDR2 SASEGT come from the germline V gene. CDR3 DNA sequence: TGTGCCAGCAGTGAGGTGGGGGGGAATCAGCCCCAGCATTTT. Its protein product is CASSEVGGNQPQHF.

This clone was seen once. The V call is TRBV4-2, the J call TRBJ1-4; 8 nucleotides match TRBD1. Germline-derived CDR1 and CDR2 are LGHNA and YNFKEQ. Trimming took 1 base from V and 6 from J; bases not matched to a gene: 7. The CDR3 length is 16 residues. The CDR3 nucleotides are TGTGCCAGCAGCCAAGCCGGACAGGGAGTAGATGAAAAACTGTTTTTT. This gives the protein CASSQAGQGVDEKLFF.

This clone was counted only a few times. V and J are TRBV4-1 and TRBJ1-2; D may be TRBD1 (6 bases). V gave up 5 bases and J gave up 3 bases, with 19 bases separating them. The germline gives CDR1 MGHRA, CDR2 YSYEKL. This CDR3 region has 16 residues. The CDR3 reads CASSAGQPLTDYGYTF. The CDR3 DNA reads as TGCGCCAGCAGCGCGGGACAACCCCTCACCGACTATGGCTACACCTTC.

This sequence joins TRBV7-9 and TRBJ2-7; no clear D gene. There are 14 residues in the CDR3. Germline CDR1 and CDR2: SEHNR and FQNEAQ (reference sequence). V gave up 5 bases and J gave up 4 bases, with 15 bases separating them. CDR3 amino acids: CASSQPRITYEQYF. CDR3 bases: TGTGCCAGCAGCCAACCCAGGATAACGTACGAGCAGTACTTC.

The chain is built from TRBV11-2 and TRBJ1-4; tentatively, D is TRBD1 (5 bases). Germline lookup yields CDR1 SGHAT and CDR2 FQNNGV. V was clipped by 5 bases and J by 0 bases, with 13 bases between them. The CDR3 is made up of 16 amino acids. The CDR3 spells CASSHFGGTTNEKLFF. The CDR3 DNA sequence: TGTGCCAGCAGCCATTTCGGGGGAACAACTAATGAAAAACTGTTTTTT.

This clone was found once. This rearrangement joins TRBV11-2 to TRBJ2-2; D is unclear. This CDR3 is built from 13 residues. Trimming took 0 bases from V and 1 from J, leaving 0 bases between them. CDR1 and CDR2 (germline): SGHAT, FQNNGV. The CDR3 nucleotides are TGTGCCAGCAGCTTAGAGAACACCGGGGAGCTGTTTTTT. This translates into CASSLENTGELFF.

This clone was counted between two and nine times. The chain uses TRBV30 and TRBJ1-6; D is undetermined. CDR3 length: 12 amino acids. V lost 2 bases and J 13 bases, leaving 12 bases between the germline ends. Germline values: CDR1 GTSNPN, CDR2 SVGIG (reference sequence). The CDR3 loop reads CAWSPATPPLHF. Here the CDR3 DNA reads TGTGCCTGGAGTCCCGCCACCCCCCCCCTCCACTTT. The full variable domain, its missing parts supplied by reference TRBV30 and TRBJ1-6, is SQTIHQWPATLVQPVGSPLSLECTVEGTSNPNLYWYRQAAGRGLQLLFYSVGIGQISSEVPQNLSASRPQDRQFILSSKKLLLSDSGFYLCAWSPATPPLHFGNGTRLTVT.

The V call is TRBV23-1, the J call TRBJ1-1, with D possibly TRBD1 on 5 matching bases. TRBV23-1 is labeled an ORF, and its function is uncertain. Trimming shortened V by 2 bases and J by 1 base, and 20 bases separated the two germline ends. There are 18 residues in the CDR3. For the CDR3, the DNA is TGCGCCAGCAGTCAAAAATCTTCACCGGGGGGAGAGAACACTGAAGCTTTCTTT. Translation: CASSQKSSPGGENTEAFF.

The V gene is TRBV6-1, the J gene TRBJ2-2; TRBD2 might be the D (5 bases). CDR3 length equals 14 residues. CDR1 and CDR2 (germline): MNHNS, SASEGT. V was trimmed by 6 bases and J by 3 bases, leaving 11 bases between them. This chain's CDR3 is CASRGSGDTGELFF. DNA of the CDR3: TGTGCCAGCAGGGGGAGCGGAGACACCGGGGAGCTGTTTTTT.

This clone was observed a handful of times. The same CDR3 arises from other DNA sequences in this sample as well. J is TRBJ1-3 and V is TRBV20-1; D gene unclear. CDR3 length equals 11 residues. Germline CDR1 and CDR2: DFQATT and SNEGSKA (reference sequence). The V gene lost 5 bases and the J gene lost 1 base, with 3 bases spanning the gap. CDR3 in DNA: TGCAGTGCTGTATCTGGAAACACCATATATTTT. Protein product: CSAVSGNTIYF.

This sequence joins TRBV7-9 and TRBJ1-1, with D tentatively TRBD1 (5 bases). V lost 5 bases and J 1 base, leaving 17 bases between the germline ends. Germline V gene lookup returns CDR1 SEHNR and CDR2 FQNEAQ (reference sequence). The CDR3 runs to 16 residues. The CDR3 reads CASSPRRGRANTEAFF. CDR3 coding DNA: TGTGCCAGCAGCCCCCGCCGGGGACGGGCGAACACTGAAGCTTTCTTT.

This clone was counted only a few times. V and J are TRBV4-1 and TRBJ1-1; the D is unclear. This CDR3 spans 14 amino acids. Germline CDR1 MGHRA, CDR2 YSYEKL. Trimming removed 3 bases at V and 1 base at J, with 9 bases between. The CDR3 DNA reads as TGCGCCAGCAGCCAGCAACAGCGGAACACTGAAGCTTTCTTT. It specifies CASSQQQRNTEAFF.

This clone was seen just once. V usage is TRBV5-1 and J usage is TRBJ1-2, with D maybe TRBD1 (5 bases). CDR1 is SGHRS and CDR2 is YFSETQ in the germline V gene. V lost 3 bases, J lost 4 bases, and 13 bases lay in between. There are 14 residues in the CDR3. The CDR3 loop is CASSWEGVGYGYTF. The DNA for the CDR3 is TGCGCCAGCAGCTGGGAAGGGGTGGGCTATGGCTACACCTTC. Drawing the rest from reference TRBV5-1 and TRBJ1-2, the complete variable domain is KAGVTQTPRYLIKTRGQQVTLSCSPISGHRSVSWYQQTPGQGLQFLFEYFSETQRNKGNFPGRFSGRQFSNSRSEMNVSTLELGDSALYLCASSWEGVGYGYTFGSGTRLTVV.

This clone appeared a single time. The chain is built from TRBV19 and TRBJ1-1, with TRBD1 as a possible D gene (6 bases). The CDR3 runs 14 residues. Deletions cut 6 bases from V and 3 bases from J, with 14 bases between. Germline lookup yields CDR1 LNHDA and CDR2 SQIVND (reference sequence). The CDR3 nucleotides read TGTGCCAGTAGAACACAGGGATTCCACACTGAAGCTTTCTTT. Translated, it gives CASRTQGFHTEAFF.

This chain connects TRBV6-6 to TRBJ2-7; D remains unclear. This CDR3 comprises 13 residues. V was shortened by 2 bases and J by 3 bases, with 8 bases between the two germline ends. In germline, CDR1 is MNHNY, CDR2 SVGAGI (reference sequence). CDR3 nucleotides: TGTGCCAGCAGTTACGTCGAAGACTACGAGCAGTACTTC. Its translation: CASSYVEDYEQYF.

The chain links TRBV5-5 to TRBJ1-2; 7 bases fit TRBD1. This CDR3 is 14 amino acids long. The trim removed 6 bases at V and 7 bases at J, leaving 12 bases unmatched. The germline V gene has CDR1 SGHKS and CDR2 YYEKEE (reference sequence). The CDR3 spells CASNHQGGAVGYTF. The CDR3 nucleotides are TGTGCCAGCAACCACCAAGGGGGCGCGGTTGGCTACACCTTC. The whole variable domain, filled in from reference TRBV5-5 and TRBJ1-2, reads DAGVTQSPTHLIKTRGQQVTLRCSPISGHKSVSWYQQVLGQGPQFIFQYYEKEERGRGNFPDRFSARQFPNYSSELNVNALLLGDSALYLCASNHQGGAVGYTFGSGTRLTVV.

The V gene is TRBV18, the J gene TRBJ2-7; D is undetermined. Per the germline V gene, CDR1 is KGHSH and CDR2 is LQKENI. V gave up 4 bases and J gave up 3 bases, with 10 bases separating them. CDR3 length: 13 residues. CDR3 amino acids: CASSLGPFYEQYF. The CDR3 coding sequence is TGTGCCAGCTCACTCGGACCCTTCTACGAGCAGTACTTC. Using reference TRBV18 and TRBJ2-7 for the parts outside the CDR3, the full variable domain is NAGVMQNPRHLVRRRGQEARLRCSPMKGHSHVYWYRQLPEEGLKFMVYLQKENIIDESGMPKERFSAEFPKEGPSILRIQQVVRGDSAAYFCASSLGPFYEQYFGPGTRLTVT.

The genes are TRBV12-5 and TRBJ2-2; the D gene is possibly TRBD1 (6 bases). Trimming took 3 bases from V and 0 from J, leaving 14 bases between them. CDR1 LGHNT and CDR2 FRNRAP come from the germline V gene. The CDR3 consists of 17 residues. The CDR3: CASGFLLGASNTGELFF. For the CDR3, the DNA is TGTGCTAGTGGTTTTTTGTTGGGGGCCTCGAACACCGGGGAGCTGTTTTTT.

V usage is TRBV28 and J usage is TRBJ1-4; 7 bases match TRBD1. Germline V CDR1 and CDR2: MDHEN, SYDVKM. This CDR3 spans 15 amino acids. Losses at the gene ends were 2 bases for V and 6 bases for J; bases not matched to a gene: 6. The CDR3 bases are TGTGCCAGCAGTTTAGTTGGCAGGGGGGATGAAAAACTGTTTTTT. This translates into CASSLVGRGDEKLFF.

V is TRBV2 and J is TRBJ2-1; D call uncertain. The V end was cut by 1 base, the J end by 4 bases, with 11 bases between. Germline V CDR1 and CDR2: SNHLY, FYNNEI. The CDR3 has 15 residues. This CDR3 reads CASSEDGPVYNEQFF. In DNA form, the CDR3 reads TGTGCCAGCAGTGAAGATGGGCCGGTTTACAATGAGCAGTTCTTC.

This clone was seen a handful of times. V usage is TRBV13 and J usage is TRBJ1-2; D is perhaps TRBD1 (5 bases). In germline, CDR1 is PRHDT, CDR2 FYEKMQ (reference sequence). The CDR3 is 15 residues long. Trimming cost V 0 bases and J 6 bases, with 14 bases left between them. The CDR3 here is CASSLGQGARDGYTF. The CDR3 coding sequence is TGTGCCAGCAGCTTAGGGCAGGGCGCTAGGGATGGCTACACCTTC.

This clone was observed a handful of times. The chain joins TRBV7-9 to TRBJ1-4; no clear D gene. V lost 3 bases, J lost 8 bases, and 4 bases lay in between. The CDR3 is 11 amino acids. Germline lookup yields CDR1 SEHNR and CDR2 FQNEAQ (reference sequence). The DNA of the CDR3 is TGTGCCAGCAGCTTCGACGAAAAACTGTTTTTT. It specifies CASSFDEKLFF.

The chain joins TRBV7-3 to TRBJ1-1, with D unclear. The germline CDR1 and CDR2 sequences are SGHTA and FQGTGA. The CDR3 spans 13 residues. Deletions cut 2 bases from V and 1 base from J, with 5 bases between. The CDR3 here is CASSLQKNTEAFF. The CDR3, as DNA: TGTGCCAGCAGCTTACAGAAGAACACTGAAGCTTTCTTT. Using reference TRBV7-3 and TRBJ1-1 for the parts outside the CDR3, the full variable domain is GAGVSQTPSNKVTEKGKYVELRCDPISGHTALYWYRQSLGQGPEFLIYFQGTGAADDSGLPNDRFFAVRPEGSVSTLKIQRTERGDSAVYLCASSLQKNTEAFFGQGTRLTVV.

This clone came up a few times. This chain joins TRBV4-3 and TRBJ2-6; D uncertain. Germline CDR1 and CDR2: LGHNA and YSLEER. The CDR3 has 16 residues. V lost 0 bases and J 2 bases, leaving 8 bases between the germline ends. Here the CDR3 DNA reads TGCGCCAGCAGCCAAGAACTGGGGACTGGGGCCAACGTCCTGACTTTC. Amino acid sequence: CASSQELGTGANVLTF.

CDR3 region: CASSYSGQLLNTEAFF. The CDR3 DNA reads as TGTGCCAGCAGTTACTCCGGACAGCTCCTGAACACTGAAGCTTTCTTT. The chain links TRBV6-5 to TRBJ1-1, with D tentatively TRBD1 (6 bases). Germline V CDR1 and CDR2: MNHEY, SVGAGI. V was pared by 0 bases and J by 0 bases, with 11 bases between. CDR3 length: 16 amino acids.

This clone was recorded a few times. The DNA for the CDR3 is TGTGCCAGCACGTTACAGGGGGGGCCCGAAGGGGAAAAACTGTTTTTT. Translating gives CASTLQGGPEGEKLFF. V gene TRBV6-6 combines with J gene TRBJ1-4; 8 bases agree with TRBD1. Germline-derived CDR1 and CDR2 are MNHNY and SVGAGI (reference sequence). The CDR3 has 16 residues. V was pared by 7 bases and J by 8 bases, with 15 bases of the junction left unmatched.